One sample yielded the 4 T cell receptor beta chains listed below, sequenced in a study of shared clonotypes between healthy human individuals. Generated by immunoSEQ multiplex PCR, the TCRdb table keeps only in-frame clones and is missing some. The sample records 450,000 to 600,000 clones, around 79% being singletons. Sample: PBMCs. The receptor set was obtained from a woman aged 40 to 50 in good health. Some clones in this sample may be carry-over from other donors' samples.

The genes are TRBV7-9 and TRBJ2-2, with a tentative D call TRBD2 (5 bases). Germline CDR1 and CDR2: SEHNR and FQNEAQ (reference sequence). CDR3 length: 14 amino acids. V lost 5 bases, J lost 0 bases, and 7 bases lay in between. CDR3 residues: CASSRTANTGELFF. The CDR3 DNA sequence: TGTGCCAGCAGCAGGACTGCGAACACCGGGGAGCTGTTTTTT.

The chain employs TRBV18 and TRBJ1-1; 7 positions agree with TRBD1. The CDR3 length is 17 residues. The V gene end was trimmed by 3 bases and the J gene end by 4 bases; junction bases not matched to a gene: 14. CDR1 is KGHSH, CDR2 LQKENI, per germline. DNA for the CDR3: TGTGCCAGCTCACCCTCGGGACAGCAGTCTGCCTTCACTGAAGCTTTCTTT. Translated: CASSPSGQQSAFTEAFF.

The chain joins TRBV10-3 to TRBJ2-7; possibly TRBD2 for D (5 bases). The CDR3 consists of 11 residues. Germline V gene sequence: CDR1 ENHRY, CDR2 SYGVKD. V was clipped by 6 bases and J by 5 bases, with 8 bases between them. The CDR3 spells CAISEGDEQYF. CDR3 bases: TGTGCCATCAGCGAGGGCGACGAGCAGTACTTC.

This clone has ten or more counts. The J gene is TRBJ2-7, the V gene TRBV11-2; no clear D gene. This CDR3 is built from 13 residues. CDR1 SGHAT and CDR2 FQNNGV come from the germline V gene. V lost 3 bases, J lost 5 bases, and 11 bases lay in between. The CDR3 protein is CASSFSFSHEQYF. Written as DNA, the CDR3 is TGTGCCAGCAGCTTTTCGTTTTCCCACGAGCAGTACTTC.